The 9 T cell receptor beta chains given below trace back to one sample, sequenced in a study of blood T cell repertoires in COVID-19. This table comes from immunoSEQ multiplex PCR, and its TCRdb copy is limited to in-frame clones, with some not included. The sample lists approximately 97,000 clones, just over 90% occurring once. Sequenced material: peripheral blood. All receptors derive from a man in his sixties with acute or convalescent COVID-19.

The rearrangement joins TRBV19 to TRBJ1-2; D may be TRBD1 (5 bases). In germline, CDR1 is LNHDA, CDR2 SQIVND (reference sequence). The V and J ends lost 9 bases and 4 bases respectively, with 18 bases between them. The CDR3 has 14 residues. The CDR3, as DNA: TGTGCCAGCAGGCTGGGGGGGGGAAGCTATGGCTACACCTTC. This sequence encodes CASRLGGGSYGYTF. Looking up the rest from reference TRBV19 and TRBJ1-2 gives the full variable domain: DGGITQSPKYLFRKEGQNVTLSCEQNLNHDAMYWYRQDPGQGLRLIYYSQIVNDFQKGDIAEGYSVSREKKESFPLTVTSAQKNPTAFYLCASRLGGGSYGYTFGSGTRLTVV.

V is TRBV2 and J is TRBJ2-7; tentatively, D is TRBD1 (6 bases). The V gene's germline CDR1 is SNHLY and CDR2 FYNNEI. The CDR3 runs 14 residues. The V and J ends lost 6 bases and 0 bases respectively, with 12 bases between them. CDR3 bases: TGTGCCAGCAGGGCCCCGGACAGCTCCTACGAGCAGTACGTC. The encoded protein is CASRAPDSSYEQYV.

The sample holds one count of this clone. The chain combines TRBV14 with TRBJ1-5; a weak D match, TRBD1 (5 bases). Looked up from germline, CDR1 is SGHDN and CDR2 is FVKESK. The CDR3 extends over 16 amino acids. Trimming took 0 bases from V and 11 from J, leaving 20 bases between them. The CDR3, as DNA: TGTGCCAGCAGCCAAGATCCCCGGCGCCCAGGGAGGGCCCAGCATTTT. This gives the protein CASSQDPRRPGRAQHF. Based on the CDR3 plus reference TRBV14 and TRBJ1-5, the full variable domain is EAGVTQFPSHSVIEKGQTVTLRCDPISGHDNLYWYRRVMGKEIKFLLHFVKESKQDESGMPNNRFLAERTGGTYSTLKVQPAELEDSGVYFCASSQDPRRPGRAQHFGDGTRLSIL.

This clone was detected once. V and J are TRBV4-1 and TRBJ2-2, with 10 bases identical to TRBD1. The ends lost 4 bases at V and 6 bases at J; junction bases unmatched: 8. Germline loops: CDR1 MGHRA, CDR2 YSYEKL. The CDR3 spans 16 residues. The chain's CDR3 is CASSLRQGATAGELFF. The CDR3 DNA follows: TGCGCCAGCAGCCTAAGACAGGGGGCGACGGCCGGGGAGCTGTTTTTT.

This clone was seen a single time. The rearrangement uses TRBV5-1 and TRBJ1-1, with 8 bases aligning to TRBD1. This CDR3 region has 13 residues. Unmatched junction bases numbered 6, after V lost 7 bases and J lost 4 bases. The germline gives CDR1 SGHRS, CDR2 YFSETQ. CDR3 sequence reads: CASRTGPGTEAFF. Written as DNA, the CDR3 is TGCGCCAGCCGGACAGGGCCGGGCACTGAAGCTTTCTTT.

The chain couples TRBV5-1 to TRBJ2-5; a possible D gene is TRBD1 (6 bases). The length of the CDR3 is 16 residues. Trimming shortened V by 0 bases and J by 1 base, and 13 bases separated the two germline ends. Germline V gives CDR1 SGHRS, CDR2 YFSETQ. The CDR3 nucleotides read TGCGCCAGCAGCTTGGTTGGGGGCACTCTCCAAGAGACCCAGTACTTC. Amino acid sequence: CASSLVGGTLQETQYF.

The chain uses TRBV10-3 and TRBJ1-1, with D unclear. The V end lost 2 bases, the J end lost 8 bases, and 9 bases lay between the germline ends. The germline gives CDR1 ENHRY, CDR2 SYGVKD. This CDR3 comprises 12 residues. CDR3 sequence (DNA): TGTGCCATCAGTGAGCCCGGGAGGGAAGCTTTCTTT. Its protein product is CAISEPGREAFF.

The V gene is TRBV20-1, the J gene TRBJ1-1; tentative D call: TRBD1 (6 bases). CDR1 DFQATT and CDR2 SNEGSKA come from the germline V gene (reference sequence). This CDR3 is built from 11 residues. V was clipped by 3 bases and J by 10 bases, with 12 bases between them. CDR3 amino acids: CSARGGLPAFF. Written as DNA, the CDR3 is TGCAGTGCTAGGGGGGGGCTGCCAGCTTTCTTT.

The chain carries TRBV3-1 (or the pseudogene TRBV3-2) and TRBJ1-1; 10 positions match TRBD1. V lost 1 base, J lost 1 base, and 6 bases stayed unmatched. CDR3 length: 17 amino acids. Looked up from germline, CDR1 is LGHDT and CDR2 is YNNKEL (reference sequence). The CDR3 here is CASSQVPGQGTNTEAFF. DNA of the CDR3: TGTGCCAGCAGCCAAGTCCCGGGACAGGGGACGAACACTGAAGCTTTCTTT.